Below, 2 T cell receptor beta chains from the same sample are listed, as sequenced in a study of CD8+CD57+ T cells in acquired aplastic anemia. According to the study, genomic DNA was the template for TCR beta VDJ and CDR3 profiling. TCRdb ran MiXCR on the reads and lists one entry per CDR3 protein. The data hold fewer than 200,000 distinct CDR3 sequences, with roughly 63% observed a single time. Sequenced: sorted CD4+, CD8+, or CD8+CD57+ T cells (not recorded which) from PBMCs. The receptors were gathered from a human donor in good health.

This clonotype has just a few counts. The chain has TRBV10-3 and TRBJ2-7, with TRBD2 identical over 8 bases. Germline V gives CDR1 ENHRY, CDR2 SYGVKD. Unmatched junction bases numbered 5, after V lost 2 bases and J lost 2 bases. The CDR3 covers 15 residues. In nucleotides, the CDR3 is TGTGCCATCAGTGAGACGGGGGGGAGTGCCTACGAGCAGTACTTC. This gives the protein CAISETGGSAYEQYF.

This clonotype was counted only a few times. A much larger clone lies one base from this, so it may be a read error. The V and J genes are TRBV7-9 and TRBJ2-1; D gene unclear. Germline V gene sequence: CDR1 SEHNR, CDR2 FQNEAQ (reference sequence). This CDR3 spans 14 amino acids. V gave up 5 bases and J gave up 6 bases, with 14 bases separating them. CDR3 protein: CASSPPEVSNEQFF. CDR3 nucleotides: TGTGCCAGCAGCCCCCCGGAAGTTTCCAATGAGCAGTTCTTC.